Sequencing of this TCR beta chain was carried out in a study of cytotoxic CD8 clonotypes in ibrutinib-treated CLL (dated by TCRdb to the early 2020s). About the full investigation: The cohort included some 14 treatment-naive and roughly ten relapsed/refractory patients; 17 to 18 were IGHV unmutated. Partial responses were observed in about 24 patients and complete responses in 2; after a median follow-up of around 68 months, remission was maintained in around 14 patients and progression was observed in approximately twelve. Samples at response were collected after a median of about 11 months of treatment, with a range of about 6 to 40 months. On average, each sample had hundreds of thousands of productive templates and under 95,000 productive rearrangements. Of the approximately 86 people in the trial, around 24 had longitudinal samples available. Cryopreserved peripheral blood mononuclear cells were obtained before treatment, at response, and at either sustained remission or disease progression. Every remission and progressive disease sample was obtained while ibrutinib was still being received by the patients.

Overall results and qualifications from the work: Public clonotypes were rare and either contracted or stayed stable during treatment, and the rise in clonality at ibrutinib response reflected the expansion of private clonotypes. Sampling times were not matched between sustained-remission and progressing patients, and lymph node repertoires were not studied. An increase in clonality was observed at ibrutinib response, with clonality remaining stable during sustained remission and falling back toward baseline at progression. Baseline clonality was found to be higher than that of age-matched healthy donors and was strongly correlated with circulating CD8+ T-cell counts.

Interpreted using the paper, the time point label stands for: about a year on ibrutinib. For TCR beta library preparation, 1.5 to 2 micrograms of genomic DNA were extracted from the cryopreserved PBMCs. Longitudinal blood samples from CLL patients on ibrutinib monotherapy underwent high-throughput TCR beta sequencing. The patients took part in an open-label, single-center phase 2 trial of ibrutinib monotherapy. Each clonotype received, on average, around 10x coverage in deep resolution sequencing performed on a MiSeq, where the target depth lay between 1 in 1 million and 1 in 200,000 T cells. TCR beta libraries were generated with the immunoSEQ hsTCRB Kit. In the authors' own workflow: The data were analyzed with ImmunoSEQ Analyzer and ImmunoSEQ Data Assistant, and V, D and J gene assignments followed IMGT definitions. Clonality, which ranges from 0 to 1, was calculated by subtracting the normalized Shannon entropy of productive rearrangement frequencies from one. Only overrepresented clonotypes making up at least 0.05% of the repertoire of each patient were included in the public clonotype analysis. About twelve repertoires from age-matched healthy donors, obtained from immuneACCESS, served as clonality controls. Sourced from immuneACCESS, this table was stored by TCRdb with only in-frame sequences that have V and J called. A share of the clones is absent; for the studies checked, an unresolved V gene accounts for under half, and the remainder has no known explanation. That table furnishes V, J and clone size, whereas the DNA furnished D and trimming. This sample comprises more than 200,000 clones, over 65% of them detected only once. The top ten hold over 5.5% of the sample.

In regard to this clone: It lacks a known antigen. Base qualities are not provided; no much larger clone lies one nucleotide away.

The input for sequencing was PBMCs, taken after 12 months of ibrutinib treatment. The receptor was derived from a human donor with chronic lymphocytic leukemia.

Read as DNA, the sequence is TGTGCCAGCAGTTTACATGACCAGGACTATGGCTACACCTTC. The resulting protein is CASSLHDQDYGYTF. The chain employs TRBV7-6 and TRBJ1-2; the D gene identity is not certain. CDR1 and CDR2, per the germline V gene, are SGHVS and FNYEAQ. The CDR3 runs 14 amino acids, cysteine and phenylalanine included. Just CDR3 DNA is preserved here, 42 bases in frame from base 1. V and J are truncated by 6 bases and 3 bases respectively, leaving an intervening sequence of 14 bases.